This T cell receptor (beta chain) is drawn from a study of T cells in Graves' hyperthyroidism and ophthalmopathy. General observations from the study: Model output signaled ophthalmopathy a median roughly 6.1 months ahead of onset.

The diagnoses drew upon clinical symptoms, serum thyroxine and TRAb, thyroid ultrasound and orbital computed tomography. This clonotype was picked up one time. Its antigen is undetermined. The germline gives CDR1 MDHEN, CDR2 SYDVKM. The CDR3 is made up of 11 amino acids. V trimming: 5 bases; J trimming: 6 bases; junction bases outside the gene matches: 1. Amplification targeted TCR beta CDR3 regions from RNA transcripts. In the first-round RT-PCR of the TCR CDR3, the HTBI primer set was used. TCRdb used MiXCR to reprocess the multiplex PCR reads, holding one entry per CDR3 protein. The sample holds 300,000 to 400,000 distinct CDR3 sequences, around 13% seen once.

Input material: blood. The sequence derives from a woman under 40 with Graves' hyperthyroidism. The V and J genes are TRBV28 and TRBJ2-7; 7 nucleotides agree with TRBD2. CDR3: CASSRTSEQYF. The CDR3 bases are TGTGCCAGCAGTAGGACTAGCGAGCAGTACTTC.